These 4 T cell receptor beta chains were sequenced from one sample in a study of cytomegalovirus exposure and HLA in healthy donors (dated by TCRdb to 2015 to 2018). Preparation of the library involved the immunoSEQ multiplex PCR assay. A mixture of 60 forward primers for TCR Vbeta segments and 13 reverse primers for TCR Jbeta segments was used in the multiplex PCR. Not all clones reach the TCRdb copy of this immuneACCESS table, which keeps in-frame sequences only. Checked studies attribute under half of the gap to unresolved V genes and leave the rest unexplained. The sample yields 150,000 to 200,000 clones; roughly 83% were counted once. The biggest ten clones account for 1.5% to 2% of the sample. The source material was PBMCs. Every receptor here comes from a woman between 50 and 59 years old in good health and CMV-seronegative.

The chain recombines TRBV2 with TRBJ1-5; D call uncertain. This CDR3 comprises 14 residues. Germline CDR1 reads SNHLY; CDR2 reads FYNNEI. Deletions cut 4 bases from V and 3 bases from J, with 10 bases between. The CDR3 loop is CASSVWETNQPQHF. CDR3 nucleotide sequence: TGTGCCAGCAGTGTCTGGGAGACCAATCAGCCCCAGCATTTT.

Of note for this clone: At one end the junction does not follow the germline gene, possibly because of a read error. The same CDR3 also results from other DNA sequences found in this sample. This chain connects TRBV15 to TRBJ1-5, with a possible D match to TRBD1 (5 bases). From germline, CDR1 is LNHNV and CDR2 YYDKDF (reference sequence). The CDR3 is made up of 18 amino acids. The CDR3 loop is CATSRDRSGMLGNQPQHF. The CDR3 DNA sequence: TGCGCCACCAGCAGAGATAGGTCAGGGATGTTGGGCAATCAGCCCCAGCATTTT.

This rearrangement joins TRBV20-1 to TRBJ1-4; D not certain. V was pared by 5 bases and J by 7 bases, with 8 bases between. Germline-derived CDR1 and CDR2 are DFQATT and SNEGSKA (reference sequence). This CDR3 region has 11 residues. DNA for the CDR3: TGCAGTGCTCAGGCGGGTGAAAAACTGTTTTTT. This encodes CSAQAGEKLFF.

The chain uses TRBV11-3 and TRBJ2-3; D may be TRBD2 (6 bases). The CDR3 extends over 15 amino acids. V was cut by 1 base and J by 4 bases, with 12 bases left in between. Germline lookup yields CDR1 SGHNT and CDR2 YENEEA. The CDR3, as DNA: TGTGCCAGCAGCTTAGGACTAGTTGAATCAGATACGCAGTATTTT. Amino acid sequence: CASSLGLVESDTQYF.